This T cell receptor beta chain was sequenced during a study of blood T cell repertoires in COVID-19. As for the study in general: Acute and convalescent COVID-19 specimens originated in the United States, Italy and Spain. Sample material is recorded as cDNA or gDNA derived from T cells, B-cell-depleted T cells, or PBMCs.

CDR3 length: 14 residues. Unmatched junction bases numbered 6, after V lost 3 bases and J lost 6 bases. CDR1 is SGHTA and CDR2 is FQGNSA in the germline V gene. Methods used by the authors: Cell counts per sample came from amplifying reference gene primers. Using immunoSEQ multiplex PCR, the repertoire was profiled, and TCRdb retains in-frame clones only, with some absent. V and J calls and clone size are those listed in that table; D and trimming were worked out from the DNA. The sample consists of some 140,000 clones, over 60% of them appearing once. V and J are TRBV7-2 and TRBJ2-7, with 9 bases lining up with TRBD1. The TCR was taken from a man aged 80 or over with acute or convalescent COVID-19. The material sequenced was peripheral blood. The DNA of the CDR3 is TGTGCCAGCAGCTTCCGGGGACAGGGTCTCGAGCAGTACTTC. It yields the protein CASSFRGQGLEQYF.